This entry lists 8 T cell receptor beta chains sequenced from one sample in a study of T cells after yellow fever vaccination (dated by TCRdb to between 2018 and 2020). Library prep was done by 5' RACE. The run used an Illumina NovaSeq 6000. In TCRdb, the public reads were trimmed at Q25 with fastp and aligned with MiXCR, with productive beta chains retained. Under each unique CDR3 protein, matching rows form one entry showing the most common genes and DNA. The sample table records about 320,000 distinct CDR3 sequences; around a tenth of these occur just once. 2.5% to 4% of the sample is held by the ten biggest clonotypes. This specimen's treatment or condition label, per the study, means: live attenuated yellow fever vaccine strain. Sequences were derived from CD4+ T cells sorted from PBMCs, sampled 45 days after the yellow fever booster vaccination. Receptor source: a young man who received the YFV17D yellow fever vaccine.

The chain recombines TRBV12-1 with TRBJ1-1. TRBV12-1 is a pseudogene segment. This CDR3 comprises 16 residues. The CDR3 DNA sequence: TGTGCCAGCACCCCGAAGGGGGAGGGAGGGAACACTGAAGCTTTCTTT. It encodes CASTPKGEGGNTEAFF.

This clonotype was picked up many times. This chain uses TRBV5-1 with TRBJ2-2, with 9 bases lining up with TRBD2. Germline V lookup: CDR1 SGHRS, CDR2 YFSETQ. V lost 0 bases and J lost 4; bases outside the gene matches: 1. This CDR3 contains 15 residues. The CDR3 sequence: CASSLGLAVTGELFF. The CDR3, as DNA: TGCGCCAGCAGCTTGGGACTAGCGGTCACCGGGGAGCTGTTTTTT.

The sample holds a few counts of this clonotype. V and J are TRBV20-1 and TRBJ2-1; D call uncertain. This CDR3 is 13 amino acids long. Germline V lookup: CDR1 DFQATT, CDR2 SNEGSKA (reference sequence). V gave up 5 bases and J gave up 0 bases, with 8 bases separating them. The CDR3 nucleotides are TGCAGTGCTCAACTAAGCTCCTACAATGAGCAGTTCTTC. Its translation is CSAQLSSYNEQFF.

Notes on this clonotype: At one end the junction does not follow the germline gene, possibly because of a read error. The V and J genes are TRBV30 and TRBJ1-3; D not resolved. Germline-derived CDR1 and CDR2 are GTSNPN and SVGIG (reference sequence). CDR3 size: 11 residues. The CDR3 nucleotides are TGTGCCTGGAGTAATCTCCGGGAGGCGAATTTT. Its protein is CAWSNLREANF.

This clonotype turned up a few times. As DNA, the CDR3 is TGTGCCAGCAGCCCCGGGACACAGAGTCAAGAGACCCAGTACTTC. Protein: CASSPGTQSQETQYF. The chain joins TRBV5-4 to TRBJ2-5; a possible D gene is TRBD1 (6 bases). V was trimmed by 4 bases and J by 2 bases, leaving 15 bases between them. Looked up from germline, CDR1 is SGHNT and CDR2 is YYREEE (reference sequence). There are 15 residues in the CDR3. The full variable domain, with the rest looked up from reference TRBV5-4 and TRBJ2-5, is ETGVTQSPTHLIKTRGQQVTLRCSSQSGHNTVSWYQQALGQGPQFIFQYYREEENGRGNFPPRFSGLQFPNYSSELNVNALELDDSALYLCASSPGTQSQETQYFGPGTRLLVL.

This clonotype was observed at least ten times. The genes are TRBV7-2 and TRBJ2-3; 11 bases align to TRBD2. The CDR3 contains 17 residues. V gave up 2 bases and J gave up 2 bases; unmatched junction bases: 6. The germline V gene has CDR1 SGHTA and CDR2 FQGNSA. CDR3 in amino acids: CASSLYPLAGVTDTQYF. CDR3 sequence (DNA): TGTGCCAGCAGCTTATACCCACTAGCGGGGGTCACAGATACGCAGTATTTT.

This clonotype has at least ten counts. J is TRBJ2-1 and V is TRBV5-8; 9 bases match TRBD1. From germline, CDR1 is SGHTS and CDR2 YDEGEE. Germline trimming cut 7 bases from V and 7 bases from J; bases unmatched to any gene: 6. The CDR3 runs to 13 residues. The CDR3 DNA reads as TGTGCCAGCGTAGGACAGGGGTGGAATGAGCAGTTCTTC. The encoded protein is CASVGQGWNEQFF.

The chain has TRBV7-2 and TRBJ1-5, with 9 bases aligning to TRBD1. With 8 bases clipped from V and 4 bases from J, the junction kept 9 bases outside the gene matches. CDR3 length: 15 amino acids. CDR1 is SGHTA, CDR2 FQGNSA, per germline. The CDR3 loop reads CASSPWDRVNQPQHF. In DNA, the CDR3 is TGTGCCAGCTCCCCTTGGGACAGGGTAAATCAGCCCCAGCATTTT.